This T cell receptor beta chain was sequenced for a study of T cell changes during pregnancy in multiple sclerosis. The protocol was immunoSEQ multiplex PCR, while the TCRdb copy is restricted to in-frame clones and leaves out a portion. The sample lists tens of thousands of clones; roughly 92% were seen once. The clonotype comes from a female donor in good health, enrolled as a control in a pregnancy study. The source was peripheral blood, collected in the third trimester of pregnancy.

The CDR3 DNA follows: TGTGCCAGCAGCTTAGGGGAGGGATCACCCCTCCACTTT. Its protein is CASSLGEGSPLHF. J is TRBJ1-6 and V is TRBV11-3; D is undetermined. The CDR3 is made up of 13 amino acids. Trimming cost V 1 base and J 10 bases, with 8 bases left between them. CDR1 is SGHNT and CDR2 is YENEEA in the germline V gene.